These 16 T cell receptor beta chains share one sample of origin, sequenced in a study of CD8 T cells in ankylosing spondylitis. TCRdb recomputed calls from the 5' RACE reads with MiXCR, one row per CDR3 protein. Found here are roughly 240,000 distinct CDR3 sequences, roughly a third of them singletons; the top ten hold around 4.5%. The sequencing input was blood, either unsorted or a sorted T cell fraction (not recorded which). The receptors come from a male donor with ankylosing spondylitis or in good health (not recorded which).

This chain connects TRBV7-2 to TRBJ2-1; 12 positions match TRBD1. The germline V gene encodes CDR1 SGHTA and CDR2 FQGNSA. CDR3 length: 18 residues. V trimming: 0 bases; J trimming: 9 bases; junction bases outside the gene matches: 12. The CDR3 here is CASSLATGTGGATSEQFF. The DNA of the CDR3 is TGTGCCAGCAGCTTAGCGACCGGGACAGGGGGCGCGACAAGTGAGCAGTTCTTC.

The rearrangement uses TRBV20-1 and TRBJ1-2, with D perhaps matching TRBD1 (5 bases). The V end lost 0 bases, the J end lost 2 bases, and 10 bases lay between the germline ends. The CDR3 sequence is 14 residues long. The germline CDR1 and CDR2 sequences are DFQATT and SNEGSKA (reference sequence). CDR3 DNA sequence: TGCAGTGCTAGAGATGGGGGGACCAACTATGGCTACACCTTC. It specifies CSARDGGTNYGYTF.

This clonotype was detected a few times. The rearrangement joins TRBV10-1 to TRBJ2-7, with TRBD2 identical over 7 bases. Per germline, CDR1 WNHNN and CDR2 SYGVQD (reference sequence). V gave up 4 bases and J gave up 1 base; unmatched junction bases: 13. CDR3 length: 17 amino acids. CDR3 residues: CASSVVWLADNSYEQYF. The CDR3 nucleotides read TGCGCCAGCAGTGTAGTTTGGCTAGCGGACAATTCCTACGAGCAGTACTTC.

This clonotype has a handful of counts. The gene calls are TRBV29-1 and TRBJ2-7; no reliable D call. This CDR3 is 11 amino acids long. V gave up 0 bases and J gave up 6 bases, with 6 bases separating them. Germline V gene lookup returns CDR1 SQVTM and CDR2 ANQGSEA. CDR3 protein: CSVEDFGEQYF. CDR3 DNA sequence: TGCAGCGTTGAAGATTTTGGCGAGCAGTACTTC.

This clonotype was found many times. The genes are TRBV20-1 and TRBJ2-1; the D gene is possibly TRBD2 (6 bases). The CDR3 totals 13 residues. Germline V gene lookup returns CDR1 DFQATT and CDR2 SNEGSKA (reference sequence). V lost 0 bases, J lost 10 bases, and 13 bases lay in between. The CDR3 here is CSARDLNSGEQFF. The CDR3 bases are TGCAGTGCTAGAGATCTCAATAGCGGCGAGCAGTTCTTC.

This clonotype showed up just a few times. The gene calls are TRBV5-1 and TRBJ1-2; D remains unclear. Germline V gives CDR1 SGHRS, CDR2 YFSETQ. V lost 4 bases and J lost 6, with 13 bases in between. The CDR3 is made up of 13 amino acids. The CDR3 DNA sequence: TGCGCCAGCAGCCGAGGAAGGGAGGATGGCTACACCTTC. Encoded protein: CASSRGREDGYTF.

This clonotype was recorded a few times. V usage is TRBV29-1 and J usage is TRBJ1-1; D is undetermined. The CDR3 consists of 15 residues. Per the germline V gene, CDR1 is SQVTM and CDR2 is ANQGSEA. Between the trimmed V and J ends, which lost 8 bases and 3 bases, there was a span of 22 bases. CDR3 residues: CSTQFWQAGDTEAFF. CDR3 coding DNA: TGCAGCACCCAGTTTTGGCAGGCCGGAGACACTGAAGCTTTCTTT.

This clonotype was counted a few times. The chain uses TRBV12-3 or TRBV12-4 and TRBJ2-5; TRBD1 agrees at 9 bases. The V gene end was trimmed by 6 bases and the J gene end by 3 bases; junction bases not matched to a gene: 5. This CDR3 is 14 amino acids long. CDR3 residues: CASRRTGVEETQYF. The CDR3 DNA reads TGTGCCAGCAGACGGACAGGGGTGGAAGAGACCCAGTACTTC.

This clonotype was counted a few times. V gene TRBV12-3 or TRBV12-4 combines with J gene TRBJ2-3; D gene unclear. The CDR3 is 12 residues long. Trimming took off 6 bases at V and 5 bases at J, with 9 bases between the two ends. For the CDR3, the DNA is TGTGCCAGCAGCCCAATGGGAGATACGCAGTATTTT. Protein: CASSPMGDTQYF.

This clonotype was found a few times. This chain links TRBV10-3 with TRBJ2-5; D remains ambiguous. V shed 3 bases and J shed 2 bases, with 22 bases lying between them. The CDR3 length is 18 residues. Per the germline V gene, CDR1 is ENHRY and CDR2 is SYGVKD. Here the CDR3 DNA reads TGTGCCATCAGTGATATATTCGGCGGCAACCCGAATCAAGAGACCCAGTACTTC. This codes for CAISDIFGGNPNQETQYF.

V usage is TRBV5-6 and J usage is TRBJ2-1, with D maybe TRBD2 (5 bases). Germline loops: CDR1 SGHDT, CDR2 YYEEEE. Trimming cost V 0 bases and J 3 bases, with 16 bases left between them. This CDR3 region has 17 residues. CDR3 residues: CASSLAKSGYFYNEQFF. The CDR3, as DNA: TGTGCCAGCAGCTTGGCCAAGTCGGGGTACTTCTACAATGAGCAGTTCTTC. The full variable domain, in which reference TRBV5-6 and TRBJ2-1 provide the parts outside the CDR3, is DAGVTQSPTHLIKTRGQQVTLRCSPKSGHDTVSWYQQALGQGPQFIFQYYEEEERQRGNFPDRFSGHQFPNYSSELNVNALLLGDSALYLCASSLAKSGYFYNEQFFGPGTRLTVL.

The J gene is TRBJ2-7, the V gene TRBV20-1; D is perhaps TRBD1 or TRBD2 (5 bases each). The CDR3 runs to 14 residues. V was clipped by 3 bases and J by 5 bases, with 17 bases between them. Germline-derived CDR1 and CDR2 are DFQATT and SNEGSKA (reference sequence). The chain's CDR3 is CSASRGALGDEQYF. DNA for the CDR3: TGCAGTGCTAGCCGCGGCGCCCTGGGGGACGAGCAGTACTTC.

This clonotype was picked up a small number of times. The chain combines TRBV29-1 with TRBJ2-3, with a weak D call TRBD1 (6 bases). The V gene lost 6 bases and the J gene lost 2 bases, with 18 bases spanning the gap. Germline assignment: CDR1 SQVTM and CDR2 ANQGSEA. The CDR3 consists of 15 residues. DNA of the CDR3: TGCAGCGTGAGTACCGGTGACAGGCTCACAGATACGCAGTATTTT. This sequence encodes CSVSTGDRLTDTQYF.

The sample holds a few counts of this clonotype. The chain uses TRBV6-1 and TRBJ2-3, with D perhaps matching TRBD2 (6 bases). The CDR3 loop spans 14 amino acids. Germline CDR1 MNHNS, CDR2 SASEGT. In DNA, the CDR3 is TGTGCAACCGCGGGGCGCAAAGTCACAGATACGCAGTATTTT. It specifies CATAGRKVTDTQYF.

The chain employs TRBV12-3 or TRBV12-4 and TRBJ2-7, with no clear D. The CDR3 totals 11 residues. Trimming cost V 6 bases and J 6 bases, with 9 bases left between them. In DNA, the CDR3 is TGTGCCAGCAGCACCCGCTCCGAGCAGTACTTC. Amino acid sequence: CASSTRSEQYF.

The V call is TRBV20-1, the J call TRBJ2-6; no clear D. Germline-derived CDR1 and CDR2 are DFQATT and SNEGSKA (reference sequence). The CDR3 has 15 residues. V was clipped by 3 bases and J by 0 bases, with 9 bases between them. In DNA, the CDR3 is TGCAGTGCTAGGGCTACGAACTCTGGGGCCAACGTCCTGACTTTC. Protein product: CSARATNSGANVLTF.